One and the same sample provided the 23 T cell receptor beta chains below, sequenced in a study of OX40 agonist ivuxolimab in advanced cancers. The receptor library was made with the immunoSEQ multiplex PCR assay. The clones in this table, taken by TCRdb from immuneACCESS, are in-frame only. Not every clone is retained; where verified, under half of the shortfall comes from an unresolved V gene, and the cause of the rest is unknown. In all, the sample holds roughly 62,000 clones, and roughly 85% of those were seen once. Clones ranked in the top ten supply 4.7% of the sample. Here the sequenced sample was CD4+ or CD8+ T cells sorted from blood, taken in a trial of the OX40 agonist ivuxolimab. These receptors came from an adult with an advanced solid tumor such as melanoma, head and neck, liver or kidney cancer.

The chain employs TRBV11-2 and TRBJ2-1, with TRBD2 matching 8 bases. V dropped 2 bases and J dropped 8; count of bases not matched to a gene: 5. Germline assignment: CDR1 SGHAT and CDR2 FQNNGV. CDR3 length: 14 amino acids. CDR3 residues: CASSLSGSLDEQFF. The CDR3, as DNA: TGTGCCAGCAGCTTAAGCGGGAGTTTGGATGAGCAGTTCTTC.

The chain recombines TRBV28 with TRBJ2-7; D remains ambiguous. V shed 2 bases and J shed 6 bases, with 14 bases lying between them. The germline V gene encodes CDR1 MDHEN and CDR2 SYDVKM. This CDR3 has 14 amino acids. The CDR3 nucleotides read TGTGCCAGCAGTTTAATGGGTTTGTATCGCGAGCAGTACTTC. Residues: CASSLMGLYREQYF.

The rearrangement uses TRBV2 and TRBJ2-7, with unresolved D. The CDR3 is 13 residues long. Germline V lookup: CDR1 SNHLY, CDR2 FYNNEI. V gave up 3 bases and J gave up 2 bases, with 8 bases separating them. For the CDR3, the DNA is TGTGCCAGCAGTGAGGGCGGAGCCTACGAGCAGTACTTC. It codes for CASSEGGAYEQYF.

The chain recombines TRBV10-1 with TRBJ2-1, with 9 positions matching TRBD2. Trimming at V came to 0 bases and at J to 6 bases, leaving 0 bases not matched to a gene. The CDR3 covers 14 residues. Germline V lookup: CDR1 WNHNN, CDR2 SYGVQD (reference sequence). The CDR3 sequence: CASSESAGGNEQFF. The CDR3, as DNA: TGCGCCAGCAGTGAGTCAGCGGGAGGCAATGAGCAGTTCTTC.

This clone has a handful of counts. The V and J genes are TRBV18 and TRBJ2-1; 13 bases fit TRBD2. CDR3 length equals 15 residues. J gave up 5 bases and V 4 bases, and 2 bases lay outside the gene matches. The germline CDR1 and CDR2 sequences are KGHSH and LQKENI. The CDR3: CASSQTSGRDNEQFF. The CDR3 coding sequence is TGTGCCAGCTCACAAACTAGCGGGAGGGACAATGAGCAGTTCTTC.

CDR3 amino acids: CASSPRLIAGAGANVLTF. CDR3 nucleotide sequence: TGTGCCAGCAGCCCTCGCTTAATAGCGGGAGCTGGGGCCAACGTCCTGACTTTC. V gene TRBV7-9 combines with J gene TRBJ2-6; 9 nucleotides align to TRBD2. Germline CDR1 and CDR2: SEHNR and FQNEAQ (reference sequence). The CDR3 is made up of 18 amino acids. Trimming removed 5 bases from V and 2 bases from J; junction bases left unmatched: 10.

The chain employs TRBV28 and TRBJ2-7, with 11 bases identical to TRBD1. The CDR3 is 16 residues long. Germline trimming cut 6 bases from V and 7 bases from J; bases unmatched to any gene: 14. Germline assignment: CDR1 MDHEN and CDR2 SYDVKM. The CDR3 DNA follows: TGTGCCAGCAGCGATCCCCCGGGACAGGGGGACCTGGAGCAGTACTTC. This translates into CASSDPPGQGDLEQYF.

The chain recombines TRBV28 with TRBJ2-5; tentative D call: TRBD2 (6 bases). Germline V gene sequence: CDR1 MDHEN, CDR2 SYDVKM. Trimming took off 3 bases at V and 1 base at J, with 12 bases between the two ends. The CDR3 is 15 residues long. This chain's CDR3 is CASSFIVAAQETQYF. CDR3 DNA: TGTGCCAGCAGTTTCATTGTAGCGGCCCAAGAGACCCAGTACTTC.

The gene calls are TRBV12-1 and TRBJ1-5; the DNA was not compared with TRBD1, the D call given in the table. TRBV12-1 is recorded as a pseudogene. CDR3 length: 12 residues. This CDR3 reads CASSLQNQPQHF. The CDR3 region has the DNA TGTGCCAGCAGCTTACAAAATCAGCCCCAGCATTTT.

To note about this clone: At one of its ends the junction is not consistent with the germline gene, which may arise from a read error. V is TRBV28 and J is TRBJ2-7, with unresolved D. Germline loops: CDR1 MDHEN, CDR2 SYDVKM. The CDR3 runs 12 residues. The CDR3 protein is CASSLGHGNPIF. As DNA, the CDR3 is TGTGCCAGCAGTTTAGGGCACGGAAACCCTATTTTC.

This clone was picked up one time. V is TRBV4-1 and J is TRBJ2-1, with D tentatively TRBD2 (5 bases). V dropped 6 bases and J dropped 2 bases, with 17 bases sitting between them. From germline, CDR1 is MGHRA and CDR2 YSYEKL. The CDR3 is 16 amino acids. The CDR3 region is CASRHLGREPYNEQFF. The CDR3 DNA follows: TGCGCCAGCAGACACTTAGGCCGGGAACCCTACAATGAGCAGTTCTTC.

The V gene is TRBV5-8, the J gene TRBJ1-2; D unresolved. This CDR3 is 20 amino acids long. With 4 bases removed from V and 5 bases from J, the gap between germline ends came to 33 bases. Germline CDR1 SGHTS, CDR2 YDEGEE. CDR3 nucleotides: TGTGCCAGCAGCGCAGAGAGGGCGCCCACTCGAAGCGGCCATGCGTATGGCTACACCTTC. It codes for CASSAERAPTRSGHAYGYTF.

This chain links TRBV4-2 with TRBJ2-2, with D maybe TRBD1 (6 bases). This CDR3 is 16 amino acids long. Germline V CDR1 and CDR2: LGHNA, YNFKEQ. V lost 0 bases and J 3 bases, leaving 11 bases between the germline ends. In nucleotides, the CDR3 is TGTGCCAGCAGCCAAGATCCCCGGACAGACACCGGGGAGCTGTTTTTT. Its protein is CASSQDPRTDTGELFF.

V is TRBV6-1 and J is TRBJ2-2; weak D call: TRBD2 (6 bases). V was shortened by 2 bases and J by 7 bases, with 17 bases between the two germline ends. This CDR3 region has 16 residues. Germline values: CDR1 MNHNS, CDR2 SASEGT. CDR3 coding DNA: TGTGCCAGCAGTGAACTGGGGACTCCCTCGGACGGGGAGCTGTTTTTT. Its protein product is CASSELGTPSDGELFF.

This clone has only a few counts. This rearrangement joins TRBV19 to TRBJ1-5; TRBD1 matches 7 bases. The junction had 4 bases not matched to a gene; V was cut back by 5 bases and J by 3 bases. The CDR3 is made up of 14 amino acids. Germline V gene data show CDR1 as LNHDA and CDR2 as SQIVND (reference sequence). The CDR3 region is CASSYDRDNQPQHF. The CDR3 DNA reads as TGTGCCAGTAGTTACGACAGGGACAATCAGCCCCAGCATTTT. The whole variable domain, filled in from reference TRBV19 and TRBJ1-5, reads DGGITQSPKYLFRKEGQNVTLSCEQNLNHDAMYWYRQDPGQGLRLIYYSQIVNDFQKGDIAEGYSVSREKKESFPLTVTSAQKNPTAFYLCASSYDRDNQPQHFGDGTRLSIL.

The table lists this clone with a count of one. V is TRBV10-2 and J is TRBJ2-7; 7 bases match TRBD2. Germline CDR1 and CDR2: WSHSY and SAAADI. There are 16 residues in the CDR3. Losses at the gene ends were 3 bases for V and 4 bases for J; bases not matched to a gene: 12. CDR3 DNA sequence: TGCGCCAGCAGTGAATTGGTAGGCGGGAGCGGGTACGAGCAGTACTTC. Protein: CASSELVGGSGYEQYF.

The gene calls are TRBV28 and TRBJ2-3; weak D call: TRBD1 (7 bases). The CDR3 loop spans 15 amino acids. Trimming took 7 bases from V and 2 from J, leaving 16 bases between them. Germline V gene lookup returns CDR1 MDHEN and CDR2 SYDVKM. The CDR3 DNA is TGTGCCAGCATGAGGAGGGGGCTGGCCACAGATACGCAGTATTTT. It translates to CASMRRGLATDTQYF. Filled out from reference TRBV28 and TRBJ2-3, the complete variable domain reads DVKVTQSSRYLVKRTGEKVFLECVQDMDHENMFWYRQDPGLGLRLIYFSYDVKMKEKGDIPEGYSVSREKKERFSLILESASTNQTSMYLCASMRRGLATDTQYFGPGTRLTVL.

The V and J genes are TRBV25-1 and TRBJ2-7; 7 positions agree with TRBD2. This CDR3 is 14 amino acids long. Germline CDR1 and CDR2: MGHDK and SYGVNS. Trimming cost V 5 bases and J 4 bases; bases outside gene matches: 8. For the CDR3, the DNA is TGTGCCAGCAGTCGAGCGGGGTACGGTTACGAGCAGTACTTC. Protein sequence: CASSRAGYGYEQYF.

The rearrangement joins TRBV30 to TRBJ2-3; 8 bases line up with TRBD2. This CDR3 has 13 residues. V was pared by 4 bases and J by 8 bases, with 8 bases of the junction left unmatched. CDR1 is GTSNPN, CDR2 SVGIG, per germline (reference sequence). In DNA, the CDR3 is TGTGCCTGGACCGGGACTAGACTAGGTACGCAGTATTTT. Amino acid sequence: CAWTGTRLGTQYF.

The chain has TRBV6-6 and TRBJ2-3; 10 bases fit TRBD2. Germline values: CDR1 MNHNY, CDR2 SVGAGI (reference sequence). The CDR3 loop spans 14 amino acids. The V segment lost 7 bases and the J segment 5 bases; nucleotides outside the gene matches: 6. For the CDR3, the DNA is TGTGCCAGCAACCTAGCGGGAGTGGTAGATACGCAGTATTTT. This translates into CASNLAGVVDTQYF.

V gene TRBV28 combines with J gene TRBJ2-1; no definite D call. The V end lost 4 bases, the J end lost 6 bases, and 16 bases lay between the germline ends. The germline CDR1 and CDR2 sequences are MDHEN and SYDVKM. The CDR3 length is 15 residues. The DNA of the CDR3 is TGTGCCAGCAGTTCTACCCCCTTAGTGGGCAATGAGCAGTTCTTC. Translating it yields CASSSTPLVGNEQFF.

The rearrangement links TRBV28 to TRBJ2-1, with 8 bases that match TRBD2. CDR1 is MDHEN, CDR2 SYDVKM, per germline. The CDR3 runs 16 residues. V shed 6 bases and J 3 bases; nucleotides not matched to a gene: 10. The CDR3 coding sequence is TGTGCCAGCAGGGTCGGGGCGGGAGGTAACTACAATGAGCAGTTCTTC. Translating it yields CASRVGAGGNYNEQFF.

The rearrangement uses TRBV28 and TRBJ2-7; tentative D call: TRBD2 (7 bases). Per the germline V gene, CDR1 is MDHEN and CDR2 is SYDVKM. The CDR3 contains 13 residues. With 7 bases removed from V and 5 bases from J, the gap between germline ends came to 15 bases. The CDR3 region is CASIKGGGDEQYF. The CDR3 DNA follows: TGTGCCAGCATCAAAGGGGGAGGGGACGAGCAGTACTTC.